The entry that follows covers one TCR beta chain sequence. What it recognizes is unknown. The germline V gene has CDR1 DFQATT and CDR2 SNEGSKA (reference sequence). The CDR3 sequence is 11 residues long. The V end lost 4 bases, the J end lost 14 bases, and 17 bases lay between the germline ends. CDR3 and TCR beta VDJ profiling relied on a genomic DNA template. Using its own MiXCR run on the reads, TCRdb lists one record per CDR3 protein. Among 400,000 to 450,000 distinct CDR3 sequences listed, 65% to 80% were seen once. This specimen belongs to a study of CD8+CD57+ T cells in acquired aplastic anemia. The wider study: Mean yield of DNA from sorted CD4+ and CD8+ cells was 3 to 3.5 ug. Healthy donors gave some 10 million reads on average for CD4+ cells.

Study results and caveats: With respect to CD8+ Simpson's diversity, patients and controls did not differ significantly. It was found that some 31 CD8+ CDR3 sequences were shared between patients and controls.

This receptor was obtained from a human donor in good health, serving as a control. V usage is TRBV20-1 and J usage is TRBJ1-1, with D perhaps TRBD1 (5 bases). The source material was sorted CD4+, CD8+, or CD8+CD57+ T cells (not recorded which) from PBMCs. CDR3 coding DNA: TGCAGTGCTAACTTAGCGGGGGGAGTCTTCTTT. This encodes CSANLAGGVFF.